This T cell receptor beta chain is drawn from a study of control samples from healthy donors and cancer patients. With 5 bases clipped from V and 0 bases from J, the junction kept 2 bases outside the gene matches. The CDR3 runs 14 residues. Germline V CDR1 and CDR2: SNHLY, FYNNEI. The method was immunoSEQ multiplex PCR; TCRdb's version includes in-frame clones alone and lacks a portion of them. The table has approximately 110,000 clones, 90% seen once. V gene TRBV2 combines with J gene TRBJ2-5; 8 positions agree with TRBD2. The sequenced sample consisted of blood. The TCR was taken from a human donor in good health. The donor label of this sample is uncertain. Here the CDR3 DNA reads TGTGCCAGCAGTCGCGGGGGGAACCAAGAGACCCAGTACTTC. This encodes CASSRGGNQETQYF.